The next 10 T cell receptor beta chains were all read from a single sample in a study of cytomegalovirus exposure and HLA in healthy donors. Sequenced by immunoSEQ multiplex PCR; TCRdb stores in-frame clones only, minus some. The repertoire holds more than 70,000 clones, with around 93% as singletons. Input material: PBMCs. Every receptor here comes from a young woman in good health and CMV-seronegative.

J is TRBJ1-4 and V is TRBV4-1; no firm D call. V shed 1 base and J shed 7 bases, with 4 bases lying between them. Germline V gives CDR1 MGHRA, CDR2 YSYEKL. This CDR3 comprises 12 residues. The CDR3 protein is CASSQGGEKLFF. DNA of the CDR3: TGCGCCAGCAGCCAAGGCGGTGAAAAACTGTTTTTT.

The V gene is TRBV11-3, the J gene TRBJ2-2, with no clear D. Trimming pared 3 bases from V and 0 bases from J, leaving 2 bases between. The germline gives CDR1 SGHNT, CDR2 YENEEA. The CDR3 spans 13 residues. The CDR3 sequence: CASSFTNTGELFF. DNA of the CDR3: TGTGCCAGCAGCTTTACGAACACCGGGGAGCTGTTTTTT.

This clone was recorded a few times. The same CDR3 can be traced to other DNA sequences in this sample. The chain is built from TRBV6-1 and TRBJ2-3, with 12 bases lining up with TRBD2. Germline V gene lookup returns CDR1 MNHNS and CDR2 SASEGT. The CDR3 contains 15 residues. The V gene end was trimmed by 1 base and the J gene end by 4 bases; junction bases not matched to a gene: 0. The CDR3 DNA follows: TGTGCCAGCAGTGAAGGACTAGCGGGAGCAGATACGCAGTATTTT. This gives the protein CASSEGLAGADTQYF.

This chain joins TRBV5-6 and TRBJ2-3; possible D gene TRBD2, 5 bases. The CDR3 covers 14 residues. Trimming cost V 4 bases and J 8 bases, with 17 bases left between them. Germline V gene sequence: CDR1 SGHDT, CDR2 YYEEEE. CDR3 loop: CASSPTLLVGTQYF. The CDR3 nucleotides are TGTGCCAGCAGCCCGACCCTACTAGTTGGTACGCAGTATTTT.

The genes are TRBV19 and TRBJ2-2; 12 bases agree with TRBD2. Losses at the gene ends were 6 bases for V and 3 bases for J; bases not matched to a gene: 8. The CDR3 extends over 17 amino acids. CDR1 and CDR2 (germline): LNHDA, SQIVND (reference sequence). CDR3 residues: CASRRPGLAGDTGELFF. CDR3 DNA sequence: TGTGCCAGTAGGCGTCCGGGACTAGCGGGCGACACCGGGGAGCTGTTTTTT.

The CDR3 loop reads CATTPTVAYEQYF. CDR3 in DNA: TGTGCCACCACCCCGACAGTCGCCTACGAGCAGTACTTC. The rearrangement uses TRBV6-6 and TRBJ2-7, with D tentatively TRBD1 (5 bases). Germline V gene data show CDR1 as MNHNY and CDR2 as SVGAGI (reference sequence). The V end lost 10 bases, the J end lost 2 bases, and 15 bases lay between the germline ends. The length of the CDR3 is 13 residues.

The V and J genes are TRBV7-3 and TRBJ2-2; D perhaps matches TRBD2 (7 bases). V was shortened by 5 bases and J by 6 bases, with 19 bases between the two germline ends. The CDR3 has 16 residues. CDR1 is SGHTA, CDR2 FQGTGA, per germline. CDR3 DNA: TGTGCCAGCAGCCCAAGCGGGACACTTACGGCCGGGGAGCTGTTTTTT. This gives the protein CASSPSGTLTAGELFF.

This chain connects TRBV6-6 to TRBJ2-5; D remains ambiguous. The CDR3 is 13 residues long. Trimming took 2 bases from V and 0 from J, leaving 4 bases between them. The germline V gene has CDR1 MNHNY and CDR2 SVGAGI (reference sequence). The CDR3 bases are TGTGCCAGCAGTTACGAGTACCAAGAGACCCAGTACTTC. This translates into CASSYEYQETQYF.

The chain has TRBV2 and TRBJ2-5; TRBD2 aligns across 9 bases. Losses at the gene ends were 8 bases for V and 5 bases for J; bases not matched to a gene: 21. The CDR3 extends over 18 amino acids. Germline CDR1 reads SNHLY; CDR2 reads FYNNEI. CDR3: CASSRPIGGLASRETQYF. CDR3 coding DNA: TGTGCCAGCTCCCGCCCCATCGGTGGACTAGCGAGCCGTGAGACCCAGTACTTC.

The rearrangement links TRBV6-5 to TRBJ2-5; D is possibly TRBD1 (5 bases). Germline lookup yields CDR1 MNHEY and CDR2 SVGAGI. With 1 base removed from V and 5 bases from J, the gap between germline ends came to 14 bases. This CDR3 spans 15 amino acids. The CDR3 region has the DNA TGTGCCAGCAGTTACTGGCAGGGAATGGGGGAGACCCAGTACTTC. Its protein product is CASSYWQGMGETQYF.